Shown below are 4 T cell receptor beta chains from a single sample sequenced in a study of T cells after yellow fever vaccination. TCRdb passed the 5' RACE reads through MiXCR, listing each CDR3 protein once. The sample records about 52,000 distinct CDR3 sequences, approximately 6.6% being singletons. Sample: CD8+ T cells not binding an NS4B(214-222) dextramer, sorted from PBMCs, taken more than 40 days after the first yellow fever vaccination. The receptors shown here come from a man in his late teens or twenties who received the YFV17D yellow fever vaccine.

In its sample, this clonotype was seen many times. The chain couples TRBV4-1 to TRBJ2-2; maybe TRBD1 (5 bases). Trimming cost V 1 base and J 4 bases, with 10 bases left between them. Germline lookup yields CDR1 MGHRA and CDR2 YSYEKL. This CDR3 contains 15 residues. The CDR3 sequence: CASSQVRGGTGELFF. The CDR3 region has the DNA TGCGCCAGCAGCCAAGTTAGGGGTGGCACCGGGGAGCTGTTTTTT.

This clonotype was picked up a small number of times. This rearrangement joins TRBV4-2 to TRBJ1-4; TRBD1 might be the D (5 bases). The CDR3 has 17 residues. V lost 5 bases and J lost 3, with 19 bases in between. Germline-derived CDR1 and CDR2 are LGHNA and YNFKEQ. CDR3 sequence reads: CASSYSGGRVSNEKLFF. In DNA, the CDR3 is TGTGCCAGCAGCTATTCAGGCGGCAGGGTCTCTAATGAAAAACTGTTTTTT.

This clonotype was detected many times. The chain combines TRBV29-1 with TRBJ2-1; D is possibly TRBD1 (7 bases). Trimming took 0 bases from V and 2 from J, leaving 14 bases between them. Germline values: CDR1 SQVTM, CDR2 ANQGSEA. The CDR3 contains 16 residues. The CDR3 DNA follows: TGCAGCGTTGAAGAGGGGCAGGGGGAGGCCTACAATGAGCAGTTCTTC. Its translation: CSVEEGQGEAYNEQFF.

In regard to this clonotype: At one end the junction does not follow the germline gene, possibly because of a read error. The chain combines TRBV7-2 with TRBJ2-6; D is undetermined. The CDR3 runs 14 residues. Germline-derived CDR1 and CDR2 are SGHTA and FQGNSA. The CDR3 bases are TGTGCCAGCAGCTTAGCGACTGGGACCAACGTCCTGACTTTC. Protein sequence: CASSLATGTNVLTF.